The 7 T cell receptor beta chains below all came from one sample that was sequenced in a study of CD8+CD57+ T cells in acquired aplastic anemia. TCR beta VDJ and CDR3 were profiled, and genomic DNA was the template. TCRdb recomputed calls from the reads with MiXCR, one row per CDR3 protein. The table includes 200,000 to 250,000 distinct CDR3 sequences, roughly 55% detected once. The sample was sorted CD4+, CD8+, or CD8+CD57+ T cells (not recorded which) from PBMCs. The receptors were sampled from a human donor in good health.

V usage is TRBV2 and J usage is TRBJ1-6; 10 bases line up with TRBD1. J gave up 7 bases and V 10 bases, and 4 bases lay outside the gene matches. There are 13 residues in the CDR3. Germline-derived CDR1 and CDR2 are SNHLY and FYNNEI. In DNA form, the CDR3 reads TGTGCCATCCAGGACAGGGGGAATTCACCCCTCCACTTT. Translating it yields CAIQDRGNSPLHF.

This clonotype appeared many times. The chain combines TRBV29-1 with TRBJ2-1; 9 nucleotides match TRBD1. J gave up 10 bases and V 6 bases, and 10 bases lay outside the gene matches. The CDR3 extends over 13 amino acids. Germline-derived CDR1 and CDR2 are SQVTM and ANQGSEA. The CDR3 DNA reads as TGCAGCGTAGGGGACAGGGTTCTGGGGGAGCAGTTCTTC. It yields the protein CSVGDRVLGEQFF.

There are a few counts of this clonotype. The chain combines TRBV10-3 with TRBJ2-2, with D perhaps matching TRBD2 (6 bases). V lost 7 bases, J lost 5 bases, and 14 bases lay in between. The CDR3 is 14 residues long. Germline-derived CDR1 and CDR2 are ENHRY and SYGVKD. The CDR3 nucleotides are TGTGCCATCACGAAGGCGGGGCAGACCGGGGAGCTGTTTTTT. It specifies CAITKAGQTGELFF.

This clonotype has ten or more counts. The chain uses TRBV6-6 and TRBJ2-1; 10 bases line up with TRBD2. The germline gives CDR1 MNHNY, CDR2 SVGAGI (reference sequence). The CDR3 sequence is 15 residues long. Trimming removed 2 bases from V and 7 bases from J; junction bases left unmatched: 5. The CDR3 DNA reads as TGTGCCAGCAGTTACACCGGGACTAGCGTAAATGAGCAGTTCTTC. This codes for CASSYTGTSVNEQFF.

The V and J genes are TRBV24-1 and TRBJ2-1; D perhaps matches TRBD2 (5 bases). The CDR3 has 13 residues. V gave up 9 bases and J gave up 10 bases, with 18 bases separating them. Germline CDR1 is KGHDR and CDR2 is SFDVKD. CDR3: CATRAPTGSEQFF. CDR3 nucleotides: TGTGCCACCCGGGCTCCGACGGGGTCAGAGCAGTTCTTC.

This clonotype was found a few times. This rearrangement joins TRBV19 to TRBJ1-3, with 10 bases that match TRBD1. CDR3 length: 16 amino acids. Per germline, CDR1 LNHDA and CDR2 SQIVND (reference sequence). Trimming at V came to 6 bases and at J to 3 bases, leaving 8 bases not matched to a gene. The CDR3 nucleotides read TGTGCCAGTAGACCCACGACAGGGGGCTATGGAAACACCATATATTTT. Translation gives CASRPTTGGYGNTIYF.

J is TRBJ2-7 and V is TRBV10-3, with 7 bases that match TRBD1. CDR3 size: 15 residues. J lost 0 bases, V lost 6 bases, and 8 bases had no gene match. From germline, CDR1 is ENHRY and CDR2 SYGVKD. The DNA for the CDR3 is TGTGCCATCAGACCCACAGGGGTCTTCTCCTACGAGCAGTACTTC. It translates to CAIRPTGVFSYEQYF.